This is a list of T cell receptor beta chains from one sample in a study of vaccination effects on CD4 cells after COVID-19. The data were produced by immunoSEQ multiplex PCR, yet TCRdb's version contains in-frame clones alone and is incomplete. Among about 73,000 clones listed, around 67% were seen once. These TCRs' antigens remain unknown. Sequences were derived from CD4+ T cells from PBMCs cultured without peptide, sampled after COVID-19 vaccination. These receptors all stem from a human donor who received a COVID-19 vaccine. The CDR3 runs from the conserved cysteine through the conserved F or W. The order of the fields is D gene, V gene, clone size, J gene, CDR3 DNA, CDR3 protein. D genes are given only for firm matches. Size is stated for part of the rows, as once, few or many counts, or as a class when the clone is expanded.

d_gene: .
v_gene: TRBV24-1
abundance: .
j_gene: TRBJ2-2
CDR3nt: TGTGCCACCAGTGATTTGCAAGGCGCGCGCTCCGGGGAGCTGTTTTTT
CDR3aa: CATSDLQGARSGELFF

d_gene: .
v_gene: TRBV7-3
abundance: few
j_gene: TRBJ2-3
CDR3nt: TGTGCCAGCAGCCAAGGCGGGTTCACAGATACGCAGTATTTT
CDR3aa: CASSQGGFTDTQYF

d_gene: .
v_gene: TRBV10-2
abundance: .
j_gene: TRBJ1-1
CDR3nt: TGCGCCAGCAGTGAGTCCGGGAGGGCCACTGAAGCTTTCTTT
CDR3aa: CASSESGRATEAFF

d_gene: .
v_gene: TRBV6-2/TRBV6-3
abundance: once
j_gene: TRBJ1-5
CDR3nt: TGTGCCAGCAGTTACCCAGGGAATCAGCCCCAGCATTTT
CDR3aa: CASSYPGNQPQHF

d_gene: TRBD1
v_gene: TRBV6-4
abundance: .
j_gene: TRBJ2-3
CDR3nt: TGTGCCAGCAGTCGGGACAGGGGGGCAGATACGCAGTATTTT
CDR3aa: CASSRDRGADTQYF

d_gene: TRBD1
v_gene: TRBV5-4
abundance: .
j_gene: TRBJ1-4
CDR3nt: TGTGCCAGCAGCCCAGGCTCGGGACAGGAGAATGAAAAACTGTTTTTT
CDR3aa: CASSPGSGQENEKLFF

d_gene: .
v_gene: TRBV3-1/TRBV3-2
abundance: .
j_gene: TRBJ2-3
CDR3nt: TGTGCCAGCAGCCGAGGGACATGGGGTACAGATACGCAGTATTTT
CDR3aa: CASSRGTWGTDTQYF

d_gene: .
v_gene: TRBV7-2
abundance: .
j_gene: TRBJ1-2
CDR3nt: TGTGCCAGCAGCTTATCCTCCGGCCAATATGGCTACACCTTC
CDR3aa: CASSLSSGQYGYTF

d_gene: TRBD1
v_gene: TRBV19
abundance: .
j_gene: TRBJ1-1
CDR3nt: TGTGCCAGTAGTGCGGTGACAGGGGGCAGTTCTGAAGCTTTCTTT
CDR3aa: CASSAVTGGSSEAFF

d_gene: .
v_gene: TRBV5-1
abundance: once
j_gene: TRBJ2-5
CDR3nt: TGCGCCAGCAGCGCGACGGGTAAAGGCCAGTACTTC
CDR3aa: CASSATGKGQYF

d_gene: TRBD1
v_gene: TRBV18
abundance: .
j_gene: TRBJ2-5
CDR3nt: TGTGCCAGCTCACCTGGGACAGGGGAGACCCAGTACTTC
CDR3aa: CASSPGTGETQYF

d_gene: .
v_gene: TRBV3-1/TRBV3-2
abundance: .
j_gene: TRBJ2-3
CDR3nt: TGTGCCAGCAGCCCTCGGGGCAGCGAGCAGTATTTT
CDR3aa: CASSPRGSEQYF

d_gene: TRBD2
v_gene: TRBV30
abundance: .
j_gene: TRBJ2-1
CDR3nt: TGTGCCTGGAGTGTACTCAGCGGGGGTTACAATGAGCAGTTCTTC
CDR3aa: CAWSVLSGGYNEQFF

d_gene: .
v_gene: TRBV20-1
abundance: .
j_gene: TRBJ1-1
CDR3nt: TGCAGTGCTAGTTCTTTCACTGAAGCTTTCTTT
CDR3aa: CSASSFTEAFF

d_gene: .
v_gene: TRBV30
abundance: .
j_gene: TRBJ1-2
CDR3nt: TGTGCCTGGAGCGGACACCAAAGGGACTATGGCTACACCTTC
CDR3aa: CAWSGHQRDYGYTF

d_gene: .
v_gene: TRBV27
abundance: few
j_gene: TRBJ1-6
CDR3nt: TGTGCCAGCAGCTCTCGGGGAGGGTTGGGTTCACCCCTCCACTTT
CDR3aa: CASSSRGGLGSPLHF

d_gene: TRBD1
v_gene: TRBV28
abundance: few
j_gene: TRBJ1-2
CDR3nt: TGTGCCAGCAGTCCGGACAGGGTAATGAGGGGCTACACCTTC
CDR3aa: CASSPDRVMRGYTF

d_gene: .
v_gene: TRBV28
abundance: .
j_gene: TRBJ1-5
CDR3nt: TGTGCCAGCAGTTTATCGCCGGGTGGCAATCAGCCCCAGCATTTT
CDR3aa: CASSLSPGGNQPQHF

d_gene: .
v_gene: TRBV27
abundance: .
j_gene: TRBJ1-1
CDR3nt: TGTGCCAGCAGTTTTTACGGGAACACTGAAGCTTTCTTT
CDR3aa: CASSFYGNTEAFF

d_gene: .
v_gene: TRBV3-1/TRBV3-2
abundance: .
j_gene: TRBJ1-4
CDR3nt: TGTGCCAGCAGCCGATTGGGGGGGTCAGTTGAAAAACTGTTTTTT
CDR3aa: CASSRLGGSVEKLFF

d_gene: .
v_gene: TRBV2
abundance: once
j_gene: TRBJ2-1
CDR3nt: TGTGCCAGTAAGGCCGGGCCCCTTAATGAGCAGTTCTTC
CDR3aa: CASKAGPLNEQFF